The 20 T cell receptor beta chains given below trace back to one sample, sequenced in a study of identical twins. A single record per CDR3 protein comes from TCRdb applying MiXCR to the 5' RACE reads. This sample has some 1,600,000 distinct CDR3 sequences, with about 32% found just once. The sample taken for sequencing was cord blood. The receptors shown here come from a newborn girl in good health.

The chain uses TRBV2 and TRBJ2-5, with D possibly being TRBD1 or TRBD2 (5 bases each). Trimming pared 7 bases from V and 4 bases from J, leaving 19 bases between. CDR3 size: 15 residues. CDR1 and CDR2 (germline): SNHLY, FYNNEI. The CDR3 nucleotides are TGTGCCAGCACAATTCCCCGATCGGGGACAGAGACCCAGTACTTC. Protein sequence: CASTIPRSGTETQYF.

V and J are TRBV7-8 and TRBJ1-4; no firm D call. V was pared by 1 base and J by 0 bases, with 9 bases between. Germline V lookup: CDR1 SGHVS, CDR2 FQNEAQ. CDR3 length equals 16 residues. The CDR3 DNA reads TGTGCCAGCAGCTTAGGCTGGGCGGCAACTAATGAAAAACTGTTTTTT. Translating gives CASSLGWAATNEKLFF.

The chain links TRBV9 to TRBJ1-2, with D unresolved. The V gene's germline CDR1 is SGDLS and CDR2 YYNGEE. Trimming stripped 0 bases from V and 1 base from J, with 13 bases between. CDR3 size: 16 residues. The CDR3 DNA sequence: TGTGCCAGCAGCGTAGAGCCCGGCACCCTTAACTATGGCTACACCTTC. It is translated as CASSVEPGTLNYGYTF.

This clonotype has a handful of counts. The V call is TRBV11-2, the J call TRBJ2-3; 9 positions agree with TRBD2. Trimming took 3 bases from V and 10 from J; bases not matched to a gene: 14. The germline V gene encodes CDR1 SGHAT and CDR2 FQNNGV. The CDR3 is 16 amino acids. CDR3 coding DNA: TGTGCCAGCAGCTTGCGGGGACTAGCTCCCGGGGGGTCGCAGTATTTT. Translating gives CASSLRGLAPGGSQYF.

This clonotype has only one observation. The V gene is TRBV7-9, the J gene TRBJ1-1, with D unresolved. Germline values: CDR1 SEHNR, CDR2 FQNEAQ (reference sequence). Trimming took 5 bases from V and 1 from J, leaving 11 bases between them. This CDR3 has 14 residues. CDR3 nucleotides: TGTGCCAGCAGCCCTAGGGTCTCGAACACTGAAGCTTTCTTT. Amino acids: CASSPRVSNTEAFF.

The genes are TRBV11-2 and TRBJ1-5; 10 positions agree with TRBD1. CDR3 length: 17 amino acids. The junction had 6 bases not matched to a gene; V was cut back by 1 base and J by 3 bases. Germline V gene data show CDR1 as SGHAT and CDR2 as FQNNGV. CDR3 nucleotides: TGTGCCAGCAGCTTAGCCCGGACAGGGGGGTCCAATCAGCCCCAGCATTTT. This translates into CASSLARTGGSNQPQHF.

The CDR3 DNA is TGTGCCAGCAGTGCAGGTCCTTCACCCCTCCACTTT. This gives the protein CASSAGPSPLHF. The chain recombines TRBV25-1 with TRBJ1-6; D is unresolved. The V gene's germline CDR1 is MGHDK and CDR2 SYGVNS. V was pared by 4 bases and J by 9 bases, with 7 bases between. This CDR3 is built from 12 residues.

The chain combines TRBV20-1 with TRBJ2-1, with D unclear. V lost 3 bases, J lost 7 bases, and 10 bases lay in between. The CDR3 runs 12 residues. The V gene's germline CDR1 is DFQATT and CDR2 SNEGSKA (reference sequence). The CDR3 DNA sequence: TGCAGTGCTAGTTGGGTTAAAAATGAGCAGTTCTTC. Residues: CSASWVKNEQFF.

This clonotype turned up a few times. This rearrangement joins TRBV18 to TRBJ1-2; D ambiguous. Germline CDR1 reads KGHSH; CDR2 reads LQKENI. With 4 bases removed from V and 4 bases from J, the gap between germline ends came to 13 bases. CDR3 length: 14 amino acids. The CDR3, as DNA: TGTGCCAGCTCACTGTCCGGGTTACCCTATGGCTACACCTTC. Translation gives CASSLSGLPYGYTF.

The J gene is TRBJ1-5, the V gene TRBV5-1, with 10 bases that match TRBD1. The germline gives CDR1 SGHRS, CDR2 YFSETQ. V lost 0 bases, J lost 2 bases, and 2 bases stayed unmatched. This CDR3 comprises 16 residues. The CDR3 DNA reads as TGCGCCAGCAGCTTGGCCGACAGGGGGCGCAATCAGCCCCAGCATTTT. Its translation: CASSLADRGRNQPQHF.

The chain combines TRBV4-1 with TRBJ2-7; 10 positions match TRBD2. The CDR3 has 17 amino acids. Germline values: CDR1 MGHRA, CDR2 YSYEKL. The V segment lost 0 bases and the J segment 2 bases; nucleotides outside the gene matches: 7. CDR3 in amino acids: CASSQDPTSGIPYEQYF. As DNA, the CDR3 is TGCGCCAGCAGCCAAGATCCTACTAGCGGGATTCCCTACGAGCAGTACTTC.

On this clonotype itself: One end of the junction fails to match germline, which may point to a read error. This sequence joins TRBV4-1 and TRBJ2-1; D possibly corresponds to TRBD2 (5 bases). This CDR3 is 16 amino acids long. CDR1 and CDR2 from the germline V gene are MGHRA and YSYEKL. CDR3 loop: CTSSQIPGVSYNEQFF. CDR3 nucleotide sequence: TGCACCAGCAGCCAGATCCCCGGGGTGTCCTACAATGAGCAGTTCTTC.

V and J are TRBV7-9 and TRBJ1-2; TRBD1 aligns across 9 bases. After removal of 5 bases from V and 4 bases from J, the junction contained 14 bases not matched to a gene. The CDR3 loop spans 17 amino acids. Germline V gene lookup returns CDR1 SEHNR and CDR2 FQNEAQ (reference sequence). CDR3 DNA: TGTGCCAGCAGCCCGCCCCGGGACAGGGTCACTTTCTATGGCTACACCTTC. The encoded protein is CASSPPRDRVTFYGYTF.

The chain is built from TRBV27 and TRBJ1-2; tentatively, D is TRBD1 (6 bases). Per germline, CDR1 MNHEY and CDR2 SMNVEV (reference sequence). Trimming pared 1 base from V and 8 bases from J, leaving 17 bases between. This CDR3 has 15 amino acids. CDR3 bases: TGTGCCAGCAGTTTATTATCCAGGGGAACGGGAGGCTACACCTTC. It yields the protein CASSLLSRGTGGYTF.

This clonotype was observed at least ten times. The chain carries TRBV4-2 and TRBJ2-1; D gene uncertain. Looked up from germline, CDR1 is LGHNA and CDR2 is YNFKEQ. The length of the CDR3 is 12 residues. The V end was cut by 4 bases, the J end by 7 bases, with 8 bases between. Here the CDR3 reads CASSPDSNEQFF. DNA for the CDR3: TGTGCCAGCAGCCCGGATTCAAATGAGCAGTTCTTC.

The V gene is TRBV20-1, the J gene TRBJ1-6; D may be TRBD1 (5 bases). Trimming took off 6 bases at V and 0 bases at J, with 12 bases between the two ends. CDR3 length equals 15 residues. Germline V lookup: CDR1 DFQATT, CDR2 SNEGSKA (reference sequence). In DNA form, the CDR3 reads TGCAGTGCCCTGGGGGTTCACTCCTATAATTCACCCCTCCACTTT. This sequence encodes CSALGVHSYNSPLHF.

The gene calls are TRBV7-9 and TRBJ2-3; 7 nucleotides match TRBD2. Germline CDR1 and CDR2: SEHNR and FQNEAQ (reference sequence). Germline trimming cut 0 bases from V and 6 bases from J; bases unmatched to any gene: 12. CDR3 length: 17 amino acids. The CDR3 DNA sequence: TGTGCCAGCAGCTTAGCCGGGGGAGGGTTTCTGTCCGATACGCAGTATTTT. Translating it yields CASSLAGGGFLSDTQYF.

This clonotype was recorded many times. The J gene is TRBJ2-1, the V gene TRBV10-3; 11 nucleotides agree with TRBD2. The V and J ends lost 4 bases and 4 bases, in that order; junction bases with no gene match: 6. This CDR3 is 16 amino acids long. Germline CDR1 and CDR2: ENHRY and SYGVKD. CDR3 protein: CAISAGTSGKYNEQFF. CDR3 bases: TGTGCCATCAGTGCCGGGACTAGCGGAAAGTACAATGAGCAGTTCTTC.

This clonotype has just a few counts. The chain is built from TRBV20-1 and TRBJ1-6; D is uncertain. The CDR3 spans 15 residues. V dropped 4 bases and J dropped 5 bases, with 15 bases sitting between them. Germline V gives CDR1 DFQATT, CDR2 SNEGSKA (reference sequence). The CDR3 spells CSATPVRPHNSPLHF. CDR3 in DNA: TGCAGTGCTACCCCGGTGAGGCCACATAATTCACCCCTCCACTTT.

V is TRBV20-1 and J is TRBJ1-2, with 7 bases matching TRBD1. The CDR3 has 14 residues. CDR1 is DFQATT, CDR2 SNEGSKA, per germline (reference sequence). V trimming: 2 bases; J trimming: 7 bases; junction bases outside the gene matches: 10. The DNA of the CDR3 is TGCAGTGCTAGAAGGGAGAGGGGGCGTATTGGCTACACCTTC. Translated, it gives CSARRERGRIGYTF.